This is a list of T cell receptor beta chains from one sample in a study of Graves' ophthalmopathy and Graves' hyperthyroidism. One entry per CDR3 protein results from TCRdb running MiXCR on the multiplex PCR reads. The data contain more than 300,000 distinct CDR3 sequences, 15% of them singletons. The sample taken for sequencing was peripheral blood. Receptor source: a woman under 30 with stable Graves' hyperthyroidism. The CDR3 runs from the conserved cysteine through the conserved F or W. Fields, in order: CDR3 protein, CDR3 DNA, V gene, J gene, clone size, D gene, CDR3 length. The D gene is left open where the match is weak. For some rows the clone size is stated as once, few or many, or as a class when expanded; others skip it.

CASSLRRTGEGYTF,TGTGCCAGCAGCTTGCGTAGGACAGGGGAGGGCTACACCTTC,TRBV7-2,TRBJ1-2,many,TRBD1,14
CASSLGTTNQPQHF,TGTGCCAGCAGCTTGGGGACAACCAATCAGCCCCAGCATTTT,TRBV5-8,TRBJ1-5,few,-,14
CSVELAGRQNIQYF,TGCAGCGTTGAGCTAGCGGGGAGGCAAAACATTCAGTACTTC,TRBV29-1,TRBJ2-4,many,TRBD2,14
CASSPEVYGYTF,TGTGCCAGCAGCCCTGAGGTCTATGGCTACACCTTC,TRBV7-2,TRBJ1-2,many,-,12
CASSSVSDRGQETQYF,TGTGCCAGCAGTTCAGTGTCGGACAGGGGCCAGGAGACCCAGTACTTC,TRBV28,TRBJ2-5,-,TRBD1,16
CASTFGRVEGELFF,TGTGCCAGCACTTTTGGACGGGTCGAAGGGGAGCTGTTTTTT,TRBV7-2,TRBJ2-2,many,-,14
CASRELTEDQPQHF,TGTGCCAGCAGGGAATTGACAGAAGATCAGCCCCAGCATTTT,TRBV2,TRBJ1-5,many,-,14
CASSIPGTGMWYGYTF,TGTGCCAGCAGCATTCCCGGGACAGGGATGTGGTATGGCTACACCTTC,TRBV5-6,TRBJ1-2,many,TRBD1,16
CASSFSRTPDGYTF,TGTGCCAGCAGTTTCTCCCGAACCCCAGATGGCTACACCTTC,TRBV12-3/TRBV12-4,TRBJ1-2,many,-,14
CASTVTGGGYEQYF,TGTGCCAGCACCGTGACAGGGGGTGGCTACGAGCAGTACTTC,TRBV12-3/TRBV12-4,TRBJ2-7,-,TRBD1,14
CSAQVSNQPQHF,TGCAGTGCCCAGGTTAGCAATCAGCCCCAGCATTTT,TRBV20-1,TRBJ1-5,many,-,12
CASSPRGQNTEAFF,TGTGCCAGCAGCCCGAGGGGACAAAACACTGAAGCTTTCTTT,TRBV6-5,TRBJ1-1,many,-,14
CASSLGRGPNGYTF,TGTGCCAGCAGTTTAGGCAGGGGGCCAAACGGCTACACCTTC,TRBV12-3/TRBV12-4,TRBJ1-2,many,TRBD1,14
CASSQGQGAHQPQHF,TGTGCCAGCAGCCAAGGACAGGGGGCTCATCAGCCCCAGCATTTT,TRBV3-1,TRBJ1-5,many,TRBD1,15
CSARDQVRGRTEAFF,TGCAGTGCTAGAGATCAGGTCAGGGGACGCACTGAAGCTTTCTTT,TRBV20-1,TRBJ1-1,many,-,15
CASSQTHRDREYYGYTF,TGTGCCAGCAGCCAAACACACCGGGACAGGGAATACTATGGCTACACCTTC,TRBV4-2,TRBJ1-2,few,TRBD1,17
CASSSVSSGANVLTF,TGTGCCAGCAGTTCCGTTAGCTCTGGGGCCAACGTCCTGACTTTC,TRBV27,TRBJ2-6,many,-,15
CASTAGGVAGELFF,TGTGCCAGTACAGCGGGGGGGGTCGCCGGGGAGCTGTTTTTT,TRBV19,TRBJ2-2,many,TRBD2,14
CSVGTEGMGTEAFF,TGCAGCGTTGGAACAGAAGGGATGGGAACTGAAGCTTTCTTT,TRBV29-1,TRBJ1-1,many,-,14
CASSLVTGRTEAFF,TGTGCCAGCAGCTTAGTGACAGGGAGAACTGAAGCTTTCTTT,TRBV11-1,TRBJ1-1,-,TRBD1,14
CASSTGVSDGFYEQYF,TGTGCCAGCAGTACCGGGGTCTCCGACGGCTTCTACGAGCAGTACTTC,TRBV11-2,TRBJ2-7,-,-,16
CSATLVGDRIDTEAFF,TGCAGTGCTACCTTGGTGGGGGACAGGATTGACACTGAAGCTTTCTTT,TRBV20-1,TRBJ1-1,many,TRBD1,16
CASSRGGLGENTEAFF,TGTGCCAGCAGTCGCGGGGGTCTGGGGGAAAACACTGAAGCTTTCTTT,TRBV2,TRBJ1-1,many,-,16